This T cell receptor (beta chain) was captured by sequencing in a study of blood T cell repertoires in COVID-19 (TCRdb year 2020). In the study overall: Collaborator samples came from the United States, Italy and Spain and covered acute and convalescent phases of COVID-19. The prospective study material was composed of cDNA or gDNA derived from T cells, B-cell-depleted T cells, or PBMCs. Deeply sampled blood TCRbeta repertoires from subjects exposed to, actively infected with, or recovered from COVID-19 were included in the dataset. The repertoires were released in a freely available public database meant as a resource for research on the immune response to SARS-CoV-2. The samples were drawn from the first 160 participants of the ongoing ImmuneRACE study and from 950 to 1,500 subjects provided by 6 global collaborators. The sample metadata nearly always contained a de-identified subject ID, COVID-19 status, age in years and sex. Where available, HLA class I and class II types were obtained from metadata supplied by the sample provider rather than from assay-based typing.

The germline V gene supplies CDR1 SGHRS and CDR2 YFSETQ. The V end loses 2 bases and the J end loses 0 bases, and a stretch of 15 bases separates them. The CDR3 starts with the cysteine, ends with the phenylalanine, and has 17 residues. Kept here is only the CDR3 DNA, which spans 51 bases and is read in frame from base 1. TCRbeta CDR3 regions were amplified from genomic DNA using the immunoSEQ Assay, a bias-controlled multiplex PCR. Per the source publication's procedure: The number of nucleated cells in each sample was estimated by amplification of reference gene primers within the assay. Sequence reads were collapsed and filtered to measure the absolute abundance of every unique TCRbeta CDR3 rearrangement. For each sample, productive Simpson clonality was calculated by taking the square root of Simpson's diversity index across productive rearrangements. TCRdb re-hosts the immuneACCESS table, in-frame sequences only. Its copies lack some clones; in the studies checked, an unresolved V gene accounts for under half of them, and the cause for the rest is not known. V, J and clone size reflect that table, while D and trimming were determined from the DNA. Present in this sample are 55,000 to 95,000 clones, 81% of which were seen just once. Clones ranked in the top ten supply 20% to 25% of the sample.

Whole blood was collected in K2EDTA tubes by collaborating institutions according to the institutions' own protocols. For TCRbeta analysis, collaborator samples were shipped as frozen whole blood, as isolated PBMCs, or as DNA extracted from either sample type. A few counts support this clone. The antigen this receptor binds is unknown. Per-base quality was not reported, and no clone a single base away is much larger than it. Results the study describes overall, beyond this receptor: The quantity of clinical and demographic metadata differed by source and by participant and was supplied without curation.

The chain was built from TRBV5-1 and TRBJ2-1; perhaps TRBD2 is the D gene, with 6 bases matching. Specimen: peripheral blood. This receptor was obtained from an older woman with acute or convalescent COVID-19. For the CDR3, the sequence is CASSFGSGSSSYNEQFF. The bases are TGCGCCAGCAGCTTTGGTAGCGGATCGAGCTCCTACAATGAGCAGTTCTTC.